The 5 T cell receptor beta chains below all came from one sample that was sequenced in a study of blood T cell repertoires in COVID-19. Measured with immunoSEQ multiplex PCR; TCRdb has only the in-frame clones, and not every one. The repertoire consists of some 280,000 clones, with 85% occurring once and the leading ten covering about 4%. Material: peripheral blood. These receptors all come from a woman aged 45-59 years with active or convalescent COVID-19.

The V and J genes are TRBV11-3 and TRBJ2-1; 10 bases are a match to TRBD2. Germline lookup yields CDR1 SGHNT and CDR2 YENEEA. CDR3 length equals 18 residues. V dropped 3 bases and J dropped 5; count of bases not matched to a gene: 13. The CDR3 DNA reads as TGTGCCAGCAGCTTCTCAAATCCTAGCGGGAGTATCCACAATGAGCAGTTCTTC. Protein: CASSFSNPSGSIHNEQFF.

In its sample, this clone was seen once. The chain is built from TRBV7-5 and TRBJ2-5; TRBD2 is taken as the D call from the table, unchecked against the DNA. TRBV7-5 is tagged as a pseudogene. The CDR3 sequence is 13 residues long. The CDR3 loop reads CARSLTLGETQYF. The CDR3 DNA is TGTGCCAGAAGCTTAACCCTAGGAGAGACCCAGTACTTC.

As regards this clone: Additional DNA sequences in this sample encode the identical CDR3. This chain connects TRBV4-1 to TRBJ2-1, with D possibly being TRBD1 (6 bases). The CDR3 covers 15 residues. Germline V CDR1 and CDR2: MGHRA, YSYEKL. V was trimmed by 2 bases and J by 7 bases, leaving 15 bases between them. The CDR3 region has the DNA TGCGCCAGCAGCCAACAATGGGCCCAGGGGAATGAGCAGTTCTTC. Amino acids: CASSQQWAQGNEQFF.

V and J are TRBV4-1 and TRBJ1-2; tentatively, D is TRBD1 (6 bases). The CDR3 is 18 amino acids. In germline, CDR1 is MGHRA, CDR2 YSYEKL. V was pared by 1 base and J by 7 bases, with 25 bases between. Written as DNA, the CDR3 is TGCGCCAGCAGCCAAGGCAGCGGGGGCGGCCAACGTCGGAGTGGCTACACCTTC. This codes for CASSQGSGGGQRRSGYTF.

The chain employs TRBV6-5 and TRBJ1-1, with 7 nucleotides matching TRBD1. This CDR3 spans 14 amino acids. From germline, CDR1 is MNHEY and CDR2 SVGAGI. With V trimmed by 2 bases and J by 3 bases, 3 bases remained unmatched. CDR3 bases: TGTGCCAGCAGTTACAGGGGGCAGGACACTGAAGCTTTCTTT. This sequence encodes CASSYRGQDTEAFF.